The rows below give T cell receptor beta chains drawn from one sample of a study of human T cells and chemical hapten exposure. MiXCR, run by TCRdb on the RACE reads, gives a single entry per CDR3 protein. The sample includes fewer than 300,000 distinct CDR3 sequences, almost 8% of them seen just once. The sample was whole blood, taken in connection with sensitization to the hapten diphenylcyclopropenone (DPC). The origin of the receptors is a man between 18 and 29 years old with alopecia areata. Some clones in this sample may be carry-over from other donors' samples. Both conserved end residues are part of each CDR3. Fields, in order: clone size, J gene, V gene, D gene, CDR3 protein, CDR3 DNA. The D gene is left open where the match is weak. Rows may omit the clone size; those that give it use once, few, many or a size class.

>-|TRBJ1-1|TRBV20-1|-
CSARDSHFGRTEAFF
TGCAGTGCTAGAGACTCGCACTTTGGTCGGACTGAAGCTTTCTTT
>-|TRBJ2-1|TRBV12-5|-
CASGLPNRPYNEQFF
TGTGCTAGTGGTTTGCCGAATCGGCCCTACAATGAGCAGTTCTTC
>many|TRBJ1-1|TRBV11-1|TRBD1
CASSPRKGAWNTEAFF
TGTGCCAGCAGCCCCAGGAAGGGGGCATGGAACACTGAAGCTTTCTTT
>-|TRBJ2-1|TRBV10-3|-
CAISESSEQFF
TGTGCCATCAGTGAGTCTAGTGAGCAGTTCTTC
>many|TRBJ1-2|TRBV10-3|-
CAISEMADNYGYTF
TGTGCCATCAGTGAGATGGCTGATAACTATGGCTACACCTTC
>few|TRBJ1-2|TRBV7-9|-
CASSLDQGTRGYTF
TGTGCCAGCAGCTTAGATCAGGGTACGAGAGGCTACACCTTC
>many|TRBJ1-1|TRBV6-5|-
CASSYQANTEAFF
TGTGCCAGCAGTTACCAAGCGAACACTGAAGCTTTCTTT
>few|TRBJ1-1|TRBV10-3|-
CAISGRDMDTEAFF
TGTGCCATCAGTGGACGGGACATGGACACTGAAGCTTTCTTT
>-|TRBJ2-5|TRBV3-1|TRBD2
CASSHHGLAGDSGFPETQYF
TGTGCCAGCAGCCACCATGGACTAGCGGGGGACTCAGGATTCCCGGAGACCCAGTACTTC
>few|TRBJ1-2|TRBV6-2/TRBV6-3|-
CASSYQDSSYGYTF
TGTGCCAGCAGTTACCAAGACAGCAGCTATGGCTACACCTTC
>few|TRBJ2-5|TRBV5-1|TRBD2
CASSQGLALVETQYF
TGCGCCAGCAGCCAAGGACTAGCTTTAGTAGAGACCCAGTACTTC
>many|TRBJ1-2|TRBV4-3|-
CASSQDMPGFNGYTF
TGCGCCAGCAGCCAAGATATGCCGGGGTTCAATGGCTACACCTTC
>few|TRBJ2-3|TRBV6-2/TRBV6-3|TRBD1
CASSTPGQGASDTQYF
TGTGCCAGCAGTACCCCGGGACAGGGGGCGTCGGATACGCAGTATTTT
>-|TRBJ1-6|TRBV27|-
CASSPFGSPLHF
TGTGCCAGCAGCCCATTCGGTTCACCCCTCCACTTT
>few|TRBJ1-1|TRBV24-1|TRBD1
CATSDPRQGEGTEAFF
TGTGCCACCAGTGACCCCAGACAGGGAGAAGGGACTGAAGCTTTCTTT
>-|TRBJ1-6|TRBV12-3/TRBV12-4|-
CASSLDHNSPLHF
TGTGCCAGCAGTTTAGACCATAATTCACCCCTCCACTTT
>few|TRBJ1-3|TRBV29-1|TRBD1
CSVEVPPGGSGNTIYF
TGCAGCGTTGAAGTACCTCCAGGGGGATCTGGAAACACCATATATTTT
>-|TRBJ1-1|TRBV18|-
CASFTDANTEAFF
TGTGCCAGCTTTACGGACGCGAACACTGAAGCTTTCTTT
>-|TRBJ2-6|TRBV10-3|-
CAISESMLSGANVLTF
TGTGCCATCAGTGAGTCAATGCTCTCTGGGGCCAACGTCCTGACTTTC
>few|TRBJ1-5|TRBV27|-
CASKRDGGYSNQPQHF
TGTGCCAGCAAAAGAGACGGAGGGTATAGCAATCAGCCCCAGCATTTT
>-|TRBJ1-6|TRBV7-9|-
CASSSFDLGLLNSPLHF
TGTGCCAGCAGCTCCTTTGACCTGGGCCTTTTGAATTCACCCCTCCACTTT
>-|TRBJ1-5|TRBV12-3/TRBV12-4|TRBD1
CASSFGTGLQPQHF
TGTGCCAGCAGTTTTGGGACAGGGCTTCAGCCCCAGCATTTT
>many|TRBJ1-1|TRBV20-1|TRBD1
CSASDPWTGGNTEAFF
TGCAGTGCCTCCGATCCTTGGACAGGGGGAAACACTGAAGCTTTCTTT
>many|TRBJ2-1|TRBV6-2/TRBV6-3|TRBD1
CASRQGAGEQFF
TGTGCCAGCAGACAGGGGGCAGGTGAGCAGTTCTTC
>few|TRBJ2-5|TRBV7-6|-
CASSLAGRTWDGEQTQYF
TGTGCCAGCAGCTTAGCGGGCCGAACGTGGGACGGGGAGCAGACCCAGTACTTC
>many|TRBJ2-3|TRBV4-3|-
CASSQEIGEAVTDTQYF
TGCGCCAGCAGCCAAGAGATAGGAGAGGCGGTAACAGATACGCAGTATTTT
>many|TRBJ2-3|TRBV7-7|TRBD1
CASSEGYRGSTDTQYF
TGTGCCAGCAGCGAGGGATACAGGGGAAGCACAGATACGCAGTATTTT
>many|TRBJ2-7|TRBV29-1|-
CSVDRGSYEQYF
TGCAGCGTTGATCGGGGTTCCTACGAGCAGTACTTC
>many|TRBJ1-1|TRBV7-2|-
CASSLGGGALNTEAFF
TGTGCCAGCAGCTTAGGTGGGGGGGCTTTAAACACTGAAGCTTTCTTT
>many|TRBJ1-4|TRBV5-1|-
CASSLGAREKLFF
TGCGCCAGCAGCTTGGGGGCGCGTGAAAAACTGTTTTTT
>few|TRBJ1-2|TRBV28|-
CASSLELLQGYTF
TGTGCCAGCAGTTTAGAACTGTTGCAAGGCTACACCTTC
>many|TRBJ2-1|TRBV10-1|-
CASSSLQGSEQFF
TGCGCCAGCAGCTCTTTACAGGGTTCTGAGCAGTTCTTC
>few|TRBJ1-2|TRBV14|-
CASSQGRGGITNYGYTF
TGTGCCAGCAGCCAAGGAAGAGGCGGGATAACTAACTATGGCTACACCTTC
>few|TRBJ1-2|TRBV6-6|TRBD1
CASSYGRTGKGYGYTF
TGTGCCAGCAGTTACGGTAGGACAGGAAAAGGCTATGGCTACACCTTC
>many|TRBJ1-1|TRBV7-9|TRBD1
CASSLIRQGAEAFF
TGTGCCAGCAGCTTAATTCGACAGGGGGCTGAAGCTTTCTTT
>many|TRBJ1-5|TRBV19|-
CASSIQGSQPQHF
TGTGCCAGTAGTATACAGGGCAGTCAGCCCCAGCATTTT
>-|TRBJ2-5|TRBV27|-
CASSLRDTSTETQYF
TGTGCCAGCAGTTTAAGGGATACCTCCACTGAGACCCAGTACTTC
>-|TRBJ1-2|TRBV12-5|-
CASGHPGRRPQTAGNYGYTF
TGTGCTAGTGGACATCCGGGACGGAGACCGCAAACCGCTGGGAACTATGGCTACACCTTC